This record covers a single TCR beta chain. The PCR made use of 60 Vbeta and 13 Jbeta primers. The protocol was immunoSEQ multiplex PCR, while the TCRdb copy is restricted to in-frame clones and leaves out a portion. This sample has some 69,000 clones, with 65% to 70% found just once. The CDR3 consists of 16 residues. Germline trimming cut 2 bases from V and 8 bases from J; bases unmatched to any gene: 9. Germline V gene sequence: CDR1 MNHEY, CDR2 SMNVEV (reference sequence). The data were obtained in a study of cytomegalovirus exposure and HLA in healthy donors. Sequences were obtained from PBMCs. This sequence originates from a male donor in good health and CMV-seropositive. This chain links TRBV27 with TRBJ2-1; 10 bases align to TRBD2. The CDR3 DNA reads as TGTGCCAGCAGTTTAAGGGCGCTAGCGGGAGCTTATGAGCAGTTCTTC. Translating gives CASSLRALAGAYEQFF.